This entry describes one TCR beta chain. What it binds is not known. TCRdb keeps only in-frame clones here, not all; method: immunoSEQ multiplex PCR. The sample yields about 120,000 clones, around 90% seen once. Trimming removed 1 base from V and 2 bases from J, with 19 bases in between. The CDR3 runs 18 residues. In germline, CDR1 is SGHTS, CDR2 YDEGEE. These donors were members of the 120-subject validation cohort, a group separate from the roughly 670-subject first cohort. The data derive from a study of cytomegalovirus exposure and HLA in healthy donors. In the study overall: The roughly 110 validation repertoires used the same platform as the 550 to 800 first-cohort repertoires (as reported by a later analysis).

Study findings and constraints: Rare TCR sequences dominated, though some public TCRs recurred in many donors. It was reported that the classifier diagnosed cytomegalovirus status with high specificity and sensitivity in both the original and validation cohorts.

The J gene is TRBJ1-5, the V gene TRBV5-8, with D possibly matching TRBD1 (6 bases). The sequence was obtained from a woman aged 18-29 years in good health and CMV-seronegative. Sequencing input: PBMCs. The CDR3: CASSLKNRVWEGNQPQHF. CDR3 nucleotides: TGTGCCAGCAGCTTGAAGAACAGGGTTTGGGAAGGCAATCAGCCCCAGCATTTT. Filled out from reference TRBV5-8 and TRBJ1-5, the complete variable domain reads EAGVTQSPTHLIKTRGQQATLRCSPISGHTSVYWYQQALGLGLQFLLWYDEGEERNRGNFPPRFSGRQFPNYSSELNVNALELEDSALYLCASSLKNRVWEGNQPQHFGDGTRLSIL.